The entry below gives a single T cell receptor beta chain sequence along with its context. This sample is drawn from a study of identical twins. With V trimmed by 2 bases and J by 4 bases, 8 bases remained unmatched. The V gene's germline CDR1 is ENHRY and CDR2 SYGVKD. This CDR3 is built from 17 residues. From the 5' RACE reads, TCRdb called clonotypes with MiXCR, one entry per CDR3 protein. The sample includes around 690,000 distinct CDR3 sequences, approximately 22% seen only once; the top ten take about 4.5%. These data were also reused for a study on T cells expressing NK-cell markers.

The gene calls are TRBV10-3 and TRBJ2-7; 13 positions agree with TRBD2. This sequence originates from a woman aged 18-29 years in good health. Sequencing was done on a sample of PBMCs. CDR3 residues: CAISEKSGTSGEYEQYF. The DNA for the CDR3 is TGTGCCATCAGTGAGAAGTCCGGGACTAGCGGGGAGTACGAGCAGTACTTC.